What follows are 20 T cell receptor beta chains derived from one specimen sequenced in a study of CXCR3-negative and CXCR3-positive naive CD8 T cells. Their antigen targets remain unknown. Findings of the study overall: CXCR3-positive naive cells had more hydrophobic TRB CDR3s than CXCR3-negative naive cells.

Through 5' RACE with UMI labels, the TRB cDNA libraries were prepared. For each CDR3 protein, TCRdb gives one entry from its re-call of the 5' RACE reads, without DNA. The sample is made up of around 50,000 distinct CDR3 sequences, and the top ten hold 0.55% to 0.6% of it. The specimen was naive CXCR3+ CD8+ T cells from blood. Subset denoted: CD45RO-CCR7+CD27+CD95- naive CD8+ T cells expressing CXCR3 (TNR3+). The receptors originated from a human donor in good health. Some clones in this sample may be carry-over from other donors' samples.

The CDR3 region is CASSQAPGNYEQYF. This chain connects TRBV4-2 to TRBJ2-7; TCRdb names TRBD1, which stays unverified in the absence of DNA. This CDR3 region has 14 residues. Germline V gives CDR1 LGHNA, CDR2 YNFKEQ.

The rearrangement uses TRBV7-9 and TRBJ1-6; lacking DNA, the TRBD1 call made by TCRdb goes unchecked. Germline lookup yields CDR1 SEHNR and CDR2 FQNEAQ (reference sequence). The CDR3 contains 18 residues. CDR3: CASRLSGTGRLGNSPLHF.

V usage is TRBV29-1 and J usage is TRBJ1-1; lacking DNA, the TRBD1 call made by TCRdb goes unchecked. CDR1 is SQVTM and CDR2 is ANQGSEA in the germline V gene. The length of the CDR3 is 11 residues. CDR3 protein: CSVEDGGFELF.

The chain employs TRBV7-2 and TRBJ2-7. Germline V lookup: CDR1 SGHTA, CDR2 FQGNSA. CDR3 length: 14 residues. The CDR3 is CASSLVGSKYEQYF.

J is TRBJ2-2 and V is TRBV7-6. This CDR3 region has 16 residues. Germline V CDR1 and CDR2: SGHVS, FNYEAQ. This CDR3 is CASSRLGLGNTGELFF.

The CDR3 sequence: CSAASGGMNEQFF. V is TRBV29-1 and J is TRBJ2-1; absent DNA, TCRdb's TRBD2 call cannot be checked. From germline, CDR1 is SQVTM and CDR2 ANQGSEA. This CDR3 has 13 residues.

The CDR3 is CASSQSRPRSSTGELFF. V and J are TRBV23-1 and TRBJ2-2. TRBV23-1 belongs to the ORF category, with a function that is uncertain. The CDR3 consists of 17 residues.

V and J are TRBV28 and TRBJ2-1; the D gene TCRdb calls, TRBD1, cannot be checked with no DNA. Looked up from germline, CDR1 is MDHEN and CDR2 is SYDVKM. CDR3 length equals 15 residues. This chain's CDR3 is CASRLLRQGANEQFF.

The chain couples TRBV5-1 to TRBJ2-7; TCRdb proposes TRBD2, but this gene call is untestable without DNA. CDR3 length equals 16 residues. Germline assignment: CDR1 SGHRS and CDR2 YFSETQ. The CDR3 loop reads CASLGYNTRGGYEQYF. Looking up the rest from reference TRBV5-1 and TRBJ2-7 gives the full variable domain: KAGVTQTPRYLIKTRGQQVTLSCSPISGHRSVSWYQQTPGQGLQFLFEYFSETQRNKGNFPGRFSGRQFSNSRSEMNVSTLELGDSALYLCASLGYNTRGGYEQYFGPGTRLTVT.

The chain recombines TRBV4-3 with TRBJ2-7; TCRdb returns TRBD1, unconfirmable since there is no DNA. This CDR3 comprises 14 residues. Germline assignment: CDR1 LGHNA and CDR2 YSLEER. CDR3 sequence reads: CASSQGGMPYEQYF.

The chain joins TRBV6-4 to TRBJ2-2; TCRdb designates TRBD2, a call that cannot be tested without DNA. Germline loops: CDR1 MRHNA, CDR2 SNTAGT. The CDR3 loop spans 16 amino acids. CDR3 protein: CASSVGAGGDTGELFF.

The chain employs TRBV3-1 and TRBJ1-1. Germline-derived CDR1 and CDR2 are LGHDT and YNNKEL (reference sequence). The CDR3 sequence is 13 residues long. CDR3 amino acids: CASSPGMNTEAFF.

This chain uses TRBV29-1 with TRBJ2-5; the TRBD1 assignment by TCRdb is unverifiable without DNA. The germline V gene encodes CDR1 SQVTM and CDR2 ANQGSEA. The CDR3 totals 15 residues. The CDR3 region is CSVGTVGTVQETQYF.

V and J are TRBV25-1 and TRBJ1-1. Germline CDR1 reads MGHDK; CDR2 reads SYGVNS. The CDR3 has 12 amino acids. CDR3 sequence reads: CASSDPDTEAFF.

This chain joins TRBV4-3 and TRBJ1-4. The CDR3 is made up of 15 amino acids. The germline V gene encodes CDR1 LGHNA and CDR2 YSLEER. The CDR3 loop reads CASSQEGRTNEKLFF.

The chain has TRBV14 and TRBJ2-2. The CDR3 is made up of 13 amino acids. In germline, CDR1 is SGHDN, CDR2 FVKESK. The chain's CDR3 is CASSQYQSGELFF.

This chain connects TRBV29-1 to TRBJ2-7; TCRdb's assignment of TRBD1 cannot be checked, as there is no DNA. The CDR3 loop spans 12 amino acids. The germline V gene encodes CDR1 SQVTM and CDR2 ANQGSEA. The CDR3 reads CSVVTGGYEQYF.

The chain's CDR3 is CASRRPDRSPDTQYF. The chain carries TRBV27 and TRBJ2-3; TCRdb indicates TRBD1, and absent DNA this call remains unverified. The CDR3 is made up of 15 amino acids. Germline V gene lookup returns CDR1 MNHEY and CDR2 SMNVEV (reference sequence).

V is TRBV28 and J is TRBJ1-1; TCRdb calls TRBD1, which cannot be checked without DNA. This CDR3 has 16 amino acids. Germline-derived CDR1 and CDR2 are MDHEN and SYDVKM. The CDR3 region is CASRPTGTGVNTEAFF. The complete variable domain, with remaining parts taken from reference TRBV28 and TRBJ1-1, reads DVKVTQSSRYLVKRTGEKVFLECVQDMDHENMFWYRQDPGLGLRLIYFSYDVKMKEKGDIPEGYSVSREKKERFSLILESASTNQTSMYLCASRPTGTGVNTEAFFGQGTRLTVV.

The chain carries TRBV2 and TRBJ1-1. CDR1 SNHLY and CDR2 FYNNEI come from the germline V gene. The CDR3 consists of 14 residues. The CDR3 reads CASSDSPENTEAFF.